This T cell receptor (beta chain) was identified during a study of T cell changes during pregnancy in multiple sclerosis. The CDR3 contains 12 residues. Germline-derived CDR1 and CDR2 are LNHDA and SQIVND (reference sequence). Trimming removed 6 bases from V and 4 bases from J, with 4 bases in between. This clone was seen just once. TCRdb's copy holds only in-frame clones and misses some; the assay was immunoSEQ multiplex PCR. In the table there are 45,000 to 55,000 clones, around 93% of which are singletons. The J gene is TRBJ1-6, the V gene TRBV19; D remains unclear. This TCR was sampled from a female donor with multiple sclerosis, enrolled in a pregnancy study. The sequenced sample was peripheral blood, obtained after pregnancy. The CDR3 coding sequence is TGTGCCAGTAGCCATTATAATTCACCCCTCCACTTT. It yields the protein CASSHYNSPLHF. Combining the CDR3 with reference TRBV19 and TRBJ1-6 gives the whole variable domain DGGITQSPKYLFRKEGQNVTLSCEQNLNHDAMYWYRQDPGQGLRLIYYSQIVNDFQKGDIAEGYSVSREKKESFPLTVTSAQKNPTAFYLCASSHYNSPLHFGNGTRLTVT.